This record looks at one T cell receptor (beta chain) sequence and its context. Its antigen is still unknown. This entry belongs to a study of vaccination effects on CD4 cells after COVID-19. Profiled with immunoSEQ multiplex PCR; TCRdb holds only in-frame clones, not every one. The sample records roughly 27,000 clones, around four fifths being singletons. Within the ViraFEST assay, antigen-specific CD4+ T cells underwent expansion with viral peptide pools prior to sequencing. Having been cultured for roughly 11 days, the cells underwent CD4+ T cell isolation. All participants had two doses of either the BNT162b2 or mRNA-1273 vaccine. This sample comprised CD4+ T cells from PBMCs cultured with HCoV-NL63 spike peptides, obtained after COVID-19 vaccination. This TCR came from a human donor who received a COVID-19 vaccine. Some clones in this sample may be carry-over from other donors' samples.

DNA for the CDR3: TGTGCCACCAGCAGAGGTGGGCCTGGAAACACCATATATTTT. Protein product: CATSRGGPGNTIYF. J is TRBJ1-3 and V is TRBV15, with D hard to call. The CDR3 contains 14 residues. Germline lookup yields CDR1 LNHNV and CDR2 YYDKDF (reference sequence). V lost 1 base, J lost 2 bases, and 6 bases lay in between.